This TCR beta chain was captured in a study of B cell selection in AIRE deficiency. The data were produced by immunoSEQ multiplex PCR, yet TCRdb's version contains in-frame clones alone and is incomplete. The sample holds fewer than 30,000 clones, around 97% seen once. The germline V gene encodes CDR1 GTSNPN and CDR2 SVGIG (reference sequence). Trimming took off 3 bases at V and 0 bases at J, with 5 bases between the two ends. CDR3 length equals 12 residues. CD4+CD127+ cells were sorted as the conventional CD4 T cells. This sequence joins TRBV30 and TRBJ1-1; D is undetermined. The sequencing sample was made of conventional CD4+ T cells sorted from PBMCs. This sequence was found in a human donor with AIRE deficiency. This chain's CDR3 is CAWSQMNTEAFF. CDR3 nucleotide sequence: TGTGCCTGGAGCCAGATGAACACTGAAGCTTTCTTT.